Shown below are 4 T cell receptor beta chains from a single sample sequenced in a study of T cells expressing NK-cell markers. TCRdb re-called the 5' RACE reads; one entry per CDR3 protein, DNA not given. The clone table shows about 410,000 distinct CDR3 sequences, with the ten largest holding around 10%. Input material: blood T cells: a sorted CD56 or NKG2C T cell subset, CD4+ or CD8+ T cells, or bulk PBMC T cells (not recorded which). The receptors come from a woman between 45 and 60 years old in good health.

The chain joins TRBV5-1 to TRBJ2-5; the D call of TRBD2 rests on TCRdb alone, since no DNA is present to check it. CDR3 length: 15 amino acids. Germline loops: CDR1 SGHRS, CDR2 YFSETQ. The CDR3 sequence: CASSSDSGRRETQYF. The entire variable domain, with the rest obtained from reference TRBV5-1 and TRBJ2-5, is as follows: KAGVTQTPRYLIKTRGQQVTLSCSPISGHRSVSWYQQTPGQGLQFLFEYFSETQRNKGNFPGRFSGRQFSNSRSEMNVSTLELGDSALYLCASSSDSGRRETQYFGPGTRLLVL.

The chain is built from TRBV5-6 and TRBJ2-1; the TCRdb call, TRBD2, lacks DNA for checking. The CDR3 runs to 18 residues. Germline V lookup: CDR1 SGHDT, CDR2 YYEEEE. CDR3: CASSSLGRAAGGYNEQFF. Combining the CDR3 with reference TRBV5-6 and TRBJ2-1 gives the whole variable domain DAGVTQSPTHLIKTRGQQVTLRCSPKSGHDTVSWYQQALGQGPQFIFQYYEEEERQRGNFPDRFSGHQFPNYSSELNVNALLLGDSALYLCASSSLGRAAGGYNEQFFGPGTRLTVL.

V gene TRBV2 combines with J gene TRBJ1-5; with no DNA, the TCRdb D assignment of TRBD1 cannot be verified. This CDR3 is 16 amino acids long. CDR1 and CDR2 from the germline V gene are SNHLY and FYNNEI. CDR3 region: CASSRDRAYSNQPQHF.

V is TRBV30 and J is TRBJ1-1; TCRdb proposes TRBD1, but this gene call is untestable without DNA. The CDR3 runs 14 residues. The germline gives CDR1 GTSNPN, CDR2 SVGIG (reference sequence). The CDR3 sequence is CAWSSYRGAISAFF. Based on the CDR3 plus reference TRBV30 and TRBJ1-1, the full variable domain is SQTIHQWPATLVQPVGSPLSLECTVEGTSNPNLYWYRQAAGRGLQLLFYSVGIGQISSEVPQNLSASRPQDRQFILSSKKLLLSDSGFYLCAWSSYRGAISAFFGQGTRLTVV.